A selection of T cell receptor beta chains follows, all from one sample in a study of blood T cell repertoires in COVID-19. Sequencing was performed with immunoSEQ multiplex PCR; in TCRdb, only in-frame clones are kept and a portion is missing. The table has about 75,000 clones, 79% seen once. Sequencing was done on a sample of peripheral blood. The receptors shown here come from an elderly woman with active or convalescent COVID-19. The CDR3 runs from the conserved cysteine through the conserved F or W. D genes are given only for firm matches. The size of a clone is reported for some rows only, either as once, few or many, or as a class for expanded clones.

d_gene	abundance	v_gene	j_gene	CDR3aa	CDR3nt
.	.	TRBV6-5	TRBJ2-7	CASSYSSGWGSYEQYF	TGTGCCAGCAGTTACTCGAGCGGATGGGGCTCCTACGAGCAGTACTTC
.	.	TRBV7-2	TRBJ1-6	CASSIPGVGNSPLHF	TGTGCCAGCAGCATCCCAGGGGTAGGTAATTCACCCCTCCACTTT
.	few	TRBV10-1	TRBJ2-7	CASSESGASEQYF	TGCGCCAGCAGTGAGTCAGGGGCTTCCGAGCAGTACTTC
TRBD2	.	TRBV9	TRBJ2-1	CASSLLAGSYNEQFF	TGTGCCAGCAGCTTACTAGCGGGCTCCTACAATGAGCAGTTCTTC
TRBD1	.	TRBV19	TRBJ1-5	CASALLMGQGYNQPQHF	TGTGCCAGTGCGCTACTGATGGGACAGGGGTACAATCAGCCCCAGCATTTT
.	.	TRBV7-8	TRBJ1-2	CASGDGLYYGYTF	TGTGCCAGCGGTGATGGCCTCTACTATGGCTACACCTTC
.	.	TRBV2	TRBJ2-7	CASSWQGDEQYF	TGTGCCAGCAGTTGGCAAGGGGACGAGCAGTACTTC
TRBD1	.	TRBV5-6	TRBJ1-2	CASSTRTGGVYGYTF	TGTGCCAGCAGCACCCGGACAGGCGGGGTCTATGGCTACACCTTC
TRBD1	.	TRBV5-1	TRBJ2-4	CASSQRDREGWSKNIQYF	TGCGCCAGCAGCCAAAGGGACAGGGAAGGGTGGTCCAAAAACATTCAGTACTTC
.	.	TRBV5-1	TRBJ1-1	CASSPGREAFF	TGCGCCAGCAGTCCCGGTCGGGAAGCTTTCTTT
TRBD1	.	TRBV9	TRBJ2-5	CASSPSSGGGETQYF	TGTGCCAGCAGCCCGTCGTCAGGGGGCGGGGAGACCCAGTACTTC
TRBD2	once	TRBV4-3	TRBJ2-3	CASSRTSGVTDTQYF	TGCGCCAGCAGCCGGACTAGCGGTGTCACAGATACGCAGTATTTT
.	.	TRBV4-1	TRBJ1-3	CASSQQELGNTIYF	TGCGCCAGCAGCCAACAGGAACTTGGAAACACCATATATTTT
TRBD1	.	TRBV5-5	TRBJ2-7	CASSRQGSYEQYF	TGTGCCAGCAGTAGACAGGGATCCTACGAGCAGTACTTC
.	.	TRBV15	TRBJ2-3	CATSRDYYGSSTDTQYF	TGTGCCACCAGCAGAGATTATTACGGTTCAAGCACAGATACGCAGTATTTT
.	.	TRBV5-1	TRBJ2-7	CASSFDSLSYEQYF	TGCGCCAGCAGCTTTGACAGCCTATCCTACGAGCAGTACTTC
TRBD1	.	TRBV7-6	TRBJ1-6	CASSLVGTGGSPLHF	TGTGCCAGCAGCTTAGTAGGGACAGGGGGATCACCCCTCCACTTT
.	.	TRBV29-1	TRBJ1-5	CSAGQTNQPQHF	TGCAGCGCCGGACAAACCAACCAGCCCCAGCATTTT
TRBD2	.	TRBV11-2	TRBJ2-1	CASSPGVASGRHNEQFF	TGTGCCAGCAGCCCAGGGGTGGCTAGCGGGAGACACAATGAGCAGTTCTTC
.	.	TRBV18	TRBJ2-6	CASSLTGAGANVLTF	TGTGCCAGCTCACTAACCGGGGCTGGGGCCAACGTCCTGACTTTC
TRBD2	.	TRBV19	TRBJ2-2	CARRRAGGPTGELFF	TGTGCCCGTCGGCGGGCGGGGGGGCCAACCGGGGAGCTGTTTTTT
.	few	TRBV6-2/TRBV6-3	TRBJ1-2	CASSPSDRNYGYTF	TGTGCCAGCAGTCCGTCCGACAGAAACTATGGCTACACCTTC
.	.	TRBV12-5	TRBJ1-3	CASGFTLGGVSGNTIYF	TGTGCTAGTGGTTTTACGTTGGGGGGGGTCTCTGGAAACACCATATATTTT
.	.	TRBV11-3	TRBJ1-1	CASSLSAAGGRTEAFF	TGTGCCAGCAGCTTATCGGCCGCGGGGGGAAGGACTGAAGCTTTCTTT
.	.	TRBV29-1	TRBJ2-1	CSVQQGSYNEQFF	TGCAGCGTCCAACAGGGTTCCTACAATGAGCAGTTCTTC
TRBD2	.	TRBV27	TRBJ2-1	CASSLMGLAANEQFF	TGTGCCAGCAGTTTAATGGGACTAGCGGCTAATGAGCAGTTCTTC
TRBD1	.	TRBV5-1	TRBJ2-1	CASSAYGQARYNEQFF	TGCGCCAGCAGCGCCTACGGACAGGCGAGATACAATGAGCAGTTCTTC
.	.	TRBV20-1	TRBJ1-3	CSASRKQGFGNTIYF	TGCAGTGCTAGTAGGAAACAGGGTTTCGGAAACACCATATATTTT
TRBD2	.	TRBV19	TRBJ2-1	CASSGRRDNEQFF	TGTGCCAGTAGCGGGAGGAGGGACAATGAGCAGTTCTTC